The clone carrying this TCR beta chain was picked up a small number of times. The data belong to a study of response to subunit inactivated influenza vaccine. Trimming took off 5 bases at V and 6 bases at J, with 20 bases between the two ends. The V gene's germline CDR1 is SQVTM and CDR2 ANQGSEA. The CDR3 consists of 15 residues. TCRdb re-derived calls from the RT-PCR reads in MiXCR, one entry per CDR3 protein. The data show some 540,000 distinct CDR3 sequences, under 30% seen once. The sample was also linked to a second study, of T cells expressing NK-cell markers. Per that study: With UMIs, 5'RACE template switching was used to make TCR beta cDNA. What remained unclear was the HCMV specificity of expanded NKG2C+ T cell clones.

The gene calls are TRBV29-1 and TRBJ1-5, with D uncertain. The sequenced sample was CD4+ T cells sorted from PBMCs, obtained approximately 13 days after vaccination. The TCR originated in a man aged 45-65 years who received an inactivated influenza vaccine. CDR3 protein: CSVLGSLGGFQPQHF. CDR3 bases: TGCAGCGTTTTAGGTTCGCTAGGAGGGTTTCAGCCCCAGCATTTT.